Listed below are T cell receptor beta chains from one sample, sequenced in a study of blood T cell repertoires in COVID-19. The assay was immunoSEQ multiplex PCR, and TCRdb's table has in-frame clones only and misses some. The sample carries more than 130,000 clones, 88% recorded once. Sequencing was carried out using peripheral blood. The receptors shown here come from a man aged 50 to 60 with active or convalescent COVID-19. Each CDR3 is given with its conserved first and last residue. The D gene is left open where the match is weak. Only some rows state a clone size, as once, few, many or a class for expanded clones.

V: TRBV5-6; D: -; size: few; J: TRBJ1-3; CDR3: CASSSRYWSSGNTIYF; DNA: TGTGCCAGCAGCTCAAGATATTGGAGCTCTGGAAACACCATATATTTT
V: TRBV27; D: -; size: once; J: TRBJ2-3; CDR3: CASRVAAPTSTQYF; DNA: TGTGCCAGCAGGGTGGCGGCCCCAACCAGTACGCAGTATTTT
V: TRBV4-1; D: TRBD2; size: -; J: TRBJ2-5; CDR3: CASSPGLAGGRETQYF; DNA: TGCGCCAGCAGCCCGGGACTAGCGGGAGGAAGAGAGACCCAGTACTTC
V: TRBV28; D: TRBD1; size: once; J: TRBJ1-6; CDR3: CASSLSRRGLVNSPLHF; DNA: TGTGCCAGCAGTTTATCTCGCAGGGGGCTGGTTAATTCACCCCTCCACTTT
V: TRBV6-5; D: TRBD1; size: -; J: TRBJ1-3; CDR3: CASSSRQGGTIYF; DNA: TGTGCCAGCAGTTCTAGACAGGGAGGCACCATATATTTT
V: TRBV19; D: TRBD1; size: -; J: TRBJ1-2; CDR3: CASSIQDRGNYGYTF; DNA: TGTGCCAGTAGTATACAAGACAGGGGGAACTATGGCTACACCTTC
V: TRBV19; D: TRBD1; size: -; J: TRBJ2-1; CDR3: CASGERQGGYNEQFF; DNA: TGTGCCAGTGGAGAGAGACAGGGGGGCTACAATGAGCAGTTCTTC
V: TRBV5-1; D: TRBD2; size: once; J: TRBJ2-1; CDR3: CASSLTSGRQYNEQFF; DNA: TGCGCCAGCAGCTTAACTAGCGGGAGACAGTACAATGAGCAGTTCTTC
V: TRBV6-2/TRBV6-3; D: -; size: -; J: TRBJ2-5; CDR3: CASSYRDWYQETQYF; DNA: TGTGCCAGCAGTTACCGAGACTGGTACCAAGAGACCCAGTACTTC
V: TRBV5-5; D: -; size: -; J: TRBJ2-7; CDR3: CASSVADRNSYEQYF; DNA: TGTGCCAGCAGCGTGGCCGACAGGAACTCCTACGAGCAGTACTTC
V: TRBV3-1/TRBV3-2; D: -; size: -; J: TRBJ2-6; CDR3: CASSRSPGSGANVLTF; DNA: TGTGCCAGCAGCCGTTCCCCAGGGTCTGGGGCCAACGTCCTGACTTTC
V: TRBV6-6; D: TRBD2; size: -; J: TRBJ2-7; CDR3: CASRQLAGVAYEQYF; DNA: TGTGCCAGCAGACAACTAGCGGGAGTGGCGTACGAGCAGTACTTC
V: TRBV7-8; D: TRBD2; size: -; J: TRBJ2-7; CDR3: CASSPRTSGYEQYF; DNA: TGTGCCAGCAGCCCGAGGACTAGCGGCTACGAGCAGTACTTC